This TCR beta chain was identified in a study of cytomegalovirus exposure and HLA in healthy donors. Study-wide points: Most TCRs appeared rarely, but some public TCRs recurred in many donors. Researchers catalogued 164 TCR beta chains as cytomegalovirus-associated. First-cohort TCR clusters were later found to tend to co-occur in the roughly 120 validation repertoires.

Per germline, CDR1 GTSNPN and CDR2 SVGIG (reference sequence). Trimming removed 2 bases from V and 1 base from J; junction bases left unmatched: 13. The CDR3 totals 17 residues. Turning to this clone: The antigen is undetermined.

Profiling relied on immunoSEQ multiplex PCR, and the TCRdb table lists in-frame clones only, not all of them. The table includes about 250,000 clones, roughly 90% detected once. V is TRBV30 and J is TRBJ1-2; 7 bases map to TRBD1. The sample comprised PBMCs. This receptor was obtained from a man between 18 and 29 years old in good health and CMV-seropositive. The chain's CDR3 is CAWSPTLRTGHNYGYTF. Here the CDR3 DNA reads TGTGCCTGGAGTCCGACGCTCCGGACAGGACATAACTATGGCTACACCTTC.